This T cell receptor (beta chain) is drawn from a study of molecular identifiers for immune sequencing clone quantification (dated by TCRdb to the late 2010s). Regarding the research as a whole: In a replicate experiment, RNA from around 18,000 or 91,000 naive CD8 T cells was split into five aliquots, four of which were sequenced. The study was a methods study using CD8 T cells to benchmark molecular-identifier clustering-based TCR repertoire sequencing (MIDCIRS) and TCR RNA copy counting.

This clonotype was found once. The clone's antigen remains unknown. No much larger clonotype is one base removed from it; base qualities were not supplied. On its own, one read is weak support. Naive CD8 T cell libraries were made from roughly 21,000 to 960,000 sorted cells using 10%, 30% or 50% of purified RNA. On a BD FACSAria II, naive CD8 T cells were FACS-sorted as CD8+CD4-CCR7+CD45RA+ and collected into RLT Plus buffer. Under 11 TCR copies' worth of Jurkat RNA were spiked into roughly 19,000-1,000,000 naive CD8 T cell samples to test detection sensitivity. CD8 T cells were enriched with RosetteSep CD8+ T Cell Enrichment Cocktail and Ficoll-Paque, followed by ACK red cell lysis. The full study reports these points: Spiked-in Jurkat TCR RNA (about 10 copies' worth), which is not part of the donor repertoire, was contained in the naive libraries. Highly expanded clone sizes could be underestimated because identical TCR molecules may share a barcode. When barcode sub-clustering was omitted, TCR diversity was inflated by chimeric consensus sequences, with chimeras reaching as high as 47%. Modeling indicated about 3.1 TCR RNA copies recovered per cell, compared with roughly 9.7 by digital PCR, which implies a capture efficiency of about 31%. In CMV-specific effector cells, clones with more than 20 RNA copies accounted for over 99% of molecules, whereas in naive cells such clones accounted for under 1%. Spiked-in Jurkat TCR RNA equivalent to a single cell was reported to be detectable even among some 910,000 naive CD8 T cells.

The library was generated by PCR. Instrument used: Illumina HiSeq 4000. Bulk TCR libraries were prepared as previously described, using TCR primers listed in Table S5. Purification of total RNA was performed with the Qiagen AllPrep DNA/RNA kit. Before any analysis, reads coming from multiple sequencing runs of the same library were combined into one pool. The original methods were these. Reads were retained only if an exact TCR constant sequence was present, and the retained reads were trimmed to 150 nt and grouped according to their 12-nt molecular barcodes. Reads within each barcode group were sub-clustered using a 15% Levenshtein threshold, and quality-weighted consensus sequences were constructed for each RNA molecule. Non-functional sequences were filtered out, along with any lower-count sequence sitting one edit away from another sequence. Based on fitting two negative binomial distributions, any barcode sub-cluster with under 20% of the maximum read count was discarded. TCRdb trimmed public reads at Q25 via fastp, called clones via MiXCR and kept in-frame beta chains. Rows merge per CDR3 protein into single entries with the most common DNA and genes. The V and J calls come from TCRdb's annotation, not from the publication. A total of approximately 54,000 distinct CDR3 sequences appear in this sample, around 25% of them only once. The top ten clonotypes cover 1.9% of the sample.

This receptor was taken from a human donor in good health. Some libraries in this study had Jurkat cell RNA spiked in. The sequencing input was naive CD8+ T cells from blood, with Jurkat cell RNA spiked in. The sample's cell subset or site label, in plain terms: FACS-sorted CD8+CD4-CCR7+CD45RA+ naive T cells.

CDR3 sequence: CASGGLNTEAFF. The nucleotides are TGTGCCAGTGGGGGGCTGAACACTGAAGCTTTCTTT. The rearrangement combines TRBV7-9 with TRBJ1-1; D gene: possibly TRBD1, on 6 matching bases. Trimming costs V 9 bases and J 0 bases, and their ends lie 8 bases apart. The germline V gene (reference sequence) supplies CDR1 SEHNR and CDR2 FQNEAQ. There are 12 amino acids in the CDR3, from cysteine to phenylalanine inclusive. Only the CDR3 DNA is retained, 36 bases long and in frame from the first base. With all but the CDR3 taken from the reference TRBV7-9 and TRBJ1-1 genes, the full variable domain is: DTGVSQNPRHKITKRGQNVTFRCDPISEHNRLYWYRQTLGQGPEFLTYFQNEAQLEKSRLLSDRFSAERPKGSFSTLEIQRTEQGDSAMYLCASGGLNTEAFFGQGTRLTVV.